This T cell receptor beta chain was sequenced during a study of T-cell reconstitution after alpha-beta-depleted transplantation in children. Unique molecular identifiers were used to barcode this TCRbeta library. Using its own MiXCR run on the PCR reads, TCRdb lists one record per CDR3 protein. Altogether 300,000 or so distinct CDR3 sequences are present, nearly 10% being singletons, with the ten largest covering roughly a tenth. Germline CDR1 SGHNT, CDR2 YENEEA. The CDR3 is made up of 18 amino acids. The V and J ends lost 1 base and 0 bases respectively, with 16 bases between them. The source of this sequence is a human donor who donated a stem cell graft to a child with SCID. The chain joins TRBV11-3 to TRBJ1-3, with unresolved D. The sample here was PBMCs from the stem cell graft donor, taken from the stem cell graft. The CDR3 loop is CASSLGVAEISSGNTIYF. The CDR3, as DNA: TGTGCCAGCAGCTTAGGAGTAGCGGAGATTTCCTCTGGAAACACCATATATTTT.